This paragraph covers one TCR beta chain sequence. Its antigen is still unknown. This entry belongs to a study of radiotherapy plus CTLA-4 blockade in lung cancer. Whole-study findings and limits: Some TCR clones had been derived from tumors. These clones expanded in peripheral blood after radiotherapy plus ipilimumab. Early clone dynamics of blood T cells, plus interferon-beta, reportedly predicted response best.

Repertoires were generated with immunoSEQ multiplex PCR, while TCRdb's copy carries only in-frame clones and drops some. The data show about 59,000 clones, almost 85% seen once. This CDR3 region has 13 residues. Germline V gene data show CDR1 as SGHRS and CDR2 as YFSETQ. Trimming removed 2 bases at V and 5 bases at J, with 11 bases between. The clonotype was recovered from a human donor with non-small cell lung cancer whose response to radiotherapy plus ipilimumab could not be evaluated. This sequence joins TRBV5-1 and TRBJ2-7; D is perhaps TRBD2 (6 bases). The source was peripheral blood, collected from a patient treated with radiotherapy plus ipilimumab. The CDR3 DNA sequence: TGCGCCAGCAGCTTCGGGGGTTACGACGAGCAGTACTTC. Translation: CASSFGGYDEQYF.